One sample yielded the 20 T cell receptor beta chains listed below, sequenced in a study of T-cell reconstitution after alpha-beta-depleted transplantation in children. This sample's TCRbeta library carried unique molecular identifier barcodes. TCRdb used MiXCR to reprocess the PCR reads, holding one entry per CDR3 protein. The table records over 400,000 distinct CDR3 sequences, about an eighth of them present only once. The source material was PBMCs from the stem cell graft donor, sampled from the stem cell graft. The receptors were sampled from a human donor who donated a stem cell graft to a child with combined immunodeficiency.

The V and J genes are TRBV30 and TRBJ1-5; TRBD1 might be the D (5 bases). V was trimmed by 0 bases and J by 8 bases, leaving 20 bases between them. Germline V gene lookup returns CDR1 GTSNPN and CDR2 SVGIG (reference sequence). The CDR3 extends over 16 amino acids. The CDR3 nucleotides read TGTGCCTGGAGTGTAGGTGTTCCGGGGGGGTTGGAGCCCCAGCATTTT. This encodes CAWSVGVPGGLEPQHF.

There are many counts of this clonotype. The V and J genes are TRBV4-3 and TRBJ2-4; either TRBD1 or TRBD2 may fit D (5 bases each). V lost 4 bases to trimming and J lost 14 bases, with 18 bases between them. CDR1 is LGHNA, CDR2 YSLEER, per germline. The CDR3 consists of 13 residues. The CDR3 loop is CASSPGLGVLKYF. The CDR3 DNA reads TGCGCCAGCAGCCCGGGGCTCGGGGTCCTTAAGTACTTC.

This clonotype was recorded at least ten times. The V gene is TRBV7-2, the J gene TRBJ2-7, with D perhaps matching TRBD2 (5 bases). Trimming took off 5 bases at V and 3 bases at J, with 11 bases between the two ends. CDR1 SGHTA and CDR2 FQGNSA come from the germline V gene. The CDR3 covers 13 residues. The CDR3 is CASSTRDVYEQYF. The CDR3 DNA sequence: TGTGCCAGCAGCACCCGGGATGTCTACGAGCAGTACTTC. Combining the CDR3 with reference TRBV7-2 and TRBJ2-7 gives the whole variable domain GAGVSQSPSNKVTEKGKDVELRCDPISGHTALYWYRQSLGQGLEFLIYFQGNSAPDKSGLPSDRFSAERTGGSVSTLTIQRTQQEDSAVYLCASSTRDVYEQYFGPGTRLTVT.

The chain combines TRBV5-1 with TRBJ2-5, with D perhaps assigned TRBD1 or TRBD2 (5 bases each). The germline V gene has CDR1 SGHRS and CDR2 YFSETQ. This CDR3 has 16 amino acids. V was trimmed by 3 bases and J by 2 bases, leaving 17 bases between them. In DNA, the CDR3 is TGCGCCAGCAGCTCCGGGCAGGGTAGGGAGCAAGAGACCCAGTACTTC. This sequence encodes CASSSGQGREQETQYF.

This clonotype was seen more than once but under ten times. CDR3 in DNA: TGTGCCAGCAGTCTCAGGGGGACGCCGACCACAGATACGCAGTATTTT. Encoded protein: CASSLRGTPTTDTQYF. The rearrangement links TRBV12-3 or TRBV12-4 to TRBJ2-3; 7 nucleotides align to TRBD1. There are 16 residues in the CDR3. Trimming took 5 bases from V and 2 from J; bases not matched to a gene: 10.

This clonotype was recorded at least ten times. This chain links TRBV20-1 with TRBJ2-2; 8 nucleotides agree with TRBD2. Germline V gene sequence: CDR1 DFQATT, CDR2 SNEGSKA (reference sequence). V lost 2 bases, J lost 4 bases, and 6 bases stayed unmatched. The CDR3 runs to 15 residues. CDR3 DNA: TGCAGTGCTAGAAAAAGCGGGAGAATCACCGGGGAGCTGTTTTTT. It translates to CSARKSGRITGELFF.

This clonotype was counted at least ten times. This chain connects TRBV3-1 to TRBJ2-1; either TRBD1 or TRBD2 may supply D (5 bases each). Germline assignment: CDR1 LGHDT and CDR2 YNNKEL (reference sequence). The CDR3 spans 11 residues. V shed 7 bases and J shed 8 bases, with 9 bases lying between them. In DNA, the CDR3 is TGTGCCAGCACCCAGGGACATGAGCAGTTCTTC. It is translated as CASTQGHEQFF.

The V gene is TRBV9, the J gene TRBJ2-3; 12 bases line up with TRBD2. The germline V gene has CDR1 SGDLS and CDR2 YYNGEE. The CDR3 extends over 19 amino acids. Germline trimming cut 4 bases from V and 3 bases from J; bases unmatched to any gene: 15. Here the CDR3 DNA reads TGTGCCAGCAGCCCTAGAGTGACTAGCGGGAGCGGAGGTACAGATACGCAGTATTTT. It specifies CASSPRVTSGSGGTDTQYF.

The chain couples TRBV12-3 or TRBV12-4 to TRBJ1-1; D is possibly TRBD1 (6 bases). This CDR3 spans 15 amino acids. The ends were cut back, 5 bases at V and 5 bases at J, with 18 bases in the middle. The CDR3, as DNA: TGTGCCAGCAGTCTAACGGGACACCCGGGGACTGAAGCTTTCTTT. The encoded protein is CASSLTGHPGTEAFF.

The chain has TRBV7-9 and TRBJ2-7; TRBD2 agrees at 8 bases. Germline CDR1 and CDR2: SEHNR and FQNEAQ (reference sequence). Trimming cost V 5 bases and J 4 bases; bases outside gene matches: 10. The CDR3 consists of 15 residues. The CDR3 region has the DNA TGTGCCAGCAGCGTCCCAGCGGGGGCCCTTTACGAGCAGTACTTC. As protein: CASSVPAGALYEQYF. The whole variable domain, filled in from reference TRBV7-9 and TRBJ2-7, reads DTGVSQNPRHKITKRGQNVTFRCDPISEHNRLYWYRQTLGQGPEFLTYFQNEAQLEKSRLLSDRFSAERPKGSFSTLEIQRTEQGDSAMYLCASSVPAGALYEQYFGPGTRLTVT.

The chain combines TRBV10-3 with TRBJ2-1; D is ambiguous. Trimming took off 3 bases at V and 0 bases at J, with 9 bases between the two ends. Germline loops: CDR1 ENHRY, CDR2 SYGVKD. CDR3 size: 15 residues. CDR3 amino acids: CAISEEVSSYNEQFF. For the CDR3, the DNA is TGTGCCATCAGTGAAGAGGTCAGCTCCTACAATGAGCAGTTCTTC.

This chain connects TRBV28 to TRBJ2-3; no clear D gene. Germline assignment: CDR1 MDHEN and CDR2 SYDVKM. Between the trimmed V and J ends, which lost 3 bases and 14 bases, there was a span of 21 bases. The CDR3 runs 14 residues. CDR3: CASSLPDAIRYRYF. The CDR3 DNA follows: TGTGCCAGCAGTTTGCCGGACGCAATCAGATACCGGTATTTT.

The gene calls are TRBV20-1 and TRBJ2-6, with a possible D match to TRBD2 (6 bases). Trimming shortened V by 2 bases and J by 2 bases, and 7 bases separated the two germline ends. There are 14 residues in the CDR3. Germline CDR1 and CDR2: DFQATT and SNEGSKA (reference sequence). CDR3 DNA: TGCAGTGCTAGACCGGGGGCTGGGGCCAACGTCCTGACTTTC. The encoded protein is CSARPGAGANVLTF.

In this sample, this clonotype turned up many times. The CDR3 nucleotides read TGCAGCGCCACCCTGACTAGTCTCAATGAGCAGTTCTTC. Protein: CSATLTSLNEQFF. This chain joins TRBV29-1 and TRBJ2-1, with D possibly being TRBD2 (6 bases). CDR1 and CDR2 from the germline V gene are SQVTM and ANQGSEA. Between the trimmed V and J ends, which lost 7 bases and 6 bases, there was a span of 16 bases. This CDR3 is built from 13 residues.

This clonotype was observed at least ten times. The chain has TRBV10-3 and TRBJ2-3, with D possibly matching TRBD2 (7 bases). Trimming stripped 0 bases from V and 5 bases from J, with 9 bases between. CDR3 length equals 14 residues. CDR1 and CDR2 (germline): ENHRY, SYGVKD. The CDR3 loop is CAISESGGEDTQYF. As DNA, the CDR3 is TGTGCCATCAGTGAGTCAGGGGGGGAAGATACGCAGTATTTT.

This clonotype was recorded many times. This chain uses TRBV6-5 with TRBJ2-7, with unresolved D. V shed 0 bases and J shed 0 bases, with 3 bases lying between them. There are 13 residues in the CDR3. Germline lookup yields CDR1 MNHEY and CDR2 SVGAGI. The CDR3 sequence is CASSYSTSYEQYF. CDR3 in DNA: TGTGCCAGCAGTTACTCGACCTCCTACGAGCAGTACTTC.

This clonotype was counted only a few times. The chain employs TRBV4-2 and TRBJ1-4, with 9 positions matching TRBD1. Looked up from germline, CDR1 is LGHNA and CDR2 is YNFKEQ. J was trimmed by 7 bases and V by 2 bases; bases with no gene match: 11. The CDR3 runs 17 residues. CDR3 residues: CASSQTGGTGTGEKLFF. CDR3 sequence (DNA): TGTGCCAGCAGCCAAACGGGGGGGACAGGGACTGGTGAAAAACTGTTTTTT.

The chain uses TRBV7-2 and TRBJ2-3; unclear D gene. The germline V gene has CDR1 SGHTA and CDR2 FQGNSA. The CDR3 totals 15 residues. The ends were cut back, 5 bases at V and 1 base at J, with 13 bases in the middle. The CDR3 here is CASSPPMLGTDTQYF. CDR3 DNA: TGTGCCAGCAGCCCCCCTATGTTGGGCACAGATACGCAGTATTTT.

This clonotype occurred a few times. This rearrangement joins TRBV5-1 to TRBJ1-2, with TRBD1 matching 9 bases. V shed 4 bases and J 4 bases; nucleotides not matched to a gene: 11. This CDR3 comprises 16 residues. Germline V gene sequence: CDR1 SGHRS, CDR2 YFSETQ. CDR3 nucleotide sequence: TGCGCCAGCAGCGAAACCGGGACAGGGAGTCCCTATGGCTACACCTTC. Translated, it gives CASSETGTGSPYGYTF.

This clonotype was detected many times. This chain connects TRBV5-5 to TRBJ2-1; the D is unclear. The CDR3 extends over 13 amino acids. Germline values: CDR1 SGHKS, CDR2 YYEKEE (reference sequence). The V end was cut by 4 bases, the J end by 7 bases, with 12 bases between. The chain's CDR3 is CASSPGPGNEQFF. CDR3 bases: TGTGCCAGCAGCCCCGGGCCTGGGAATGAGCAGTTCTTC.